This T cell receptor (beta chain) is from a study of regulatory T cells in long-lasting Graves disease. Findings and limits, study-wide: The small sample size may have reduced accuracy.

Combining iRepertoire HTBI primers with Arm-PCR of CDR3 regions, the authors built TCR beta libraries. Via MiXCR, TCRdb re-called the multiplex PCR reads, giving one row per CDR3 protein. The repertoire holds around 460,000 distinct CDR3 sequences, with 12% to 15% as singletons. Time point indicated: newly diagnosed GD, antithyroid drugs for less than 3 months. The TCR library used RNA extracted from PBMCs. Trimming left V 0 bases short and J 2 bases short, with 14 bases between. The CDR3 has 16 residues. The germline V gene has CDR1 SGHRS and CDR2 YFSETQ. This clonotype showed up many times. The antigen remains unidentified. This sample was shared with a second study, whose subject was T cells in Graves' hyperthyroidism and ophthalmopathy. That source reports: Primed by the HTBI set, a first-round RT-PCR was run on the TCR CDR3.

The chain recombines TRBV5-1 with TRBJ2-5; no clear D. Sequencing was performed on peripheral blood mononuclear cells (PBMCs), taken at new diagnosis, from a patient treated with antithyroid drugs. The source is a woman in her fifties or sixties with Graves disease. CDR3 bases: TGCGCCAGCAGCTTGGCCCCCGTCGCCCCGCAAGAGACCCAGTACTTC. This encodes CASSLAPVAPQETQYF.